This T cell receptor (beta chain) was obtained from a study of early T cells in non-severe SARS-CoV-2 infection. Study-wide context: Investigators sequenced bulk RNA drawn from unsorted whole blood, and chains remained unpaired.

Unique molecular identifiers (one per individual cDNA molecule) were attached. TCRdb processed the 5' RACE reads anew with MiXCR; each CDR3 protein has one entry. This table holds 40,000 to 55,000 distinct CDR3 sequences, about 4% found once. The V and J ends lost 2 bases and 6 bases respectively, with 23 bases between them. Germline loops: CDR1 LGHDT, CDR2 YNNKEL (reference sequence). CDR3 length: 18 residues. Many counts were recorded for this clonotype. Input material: whole blood. This chain links TRBV3-1 with TRBJ2-1, with D possibly TRBD2 on 7 matching bases. The receptor's source is an adult who was a healthcare worker with PCR-confirmed SARS-CoV-2 infection or an uninfected control (not recorded which). The CDR3 nucleotides are TGTGCCAGCAGCCAAACTGGCGGGGGCCCGTCTGGTCCCAATGAGCAGTTCTTC. Amino acid sequence: CASSQTGGGPSGPNEQFF.